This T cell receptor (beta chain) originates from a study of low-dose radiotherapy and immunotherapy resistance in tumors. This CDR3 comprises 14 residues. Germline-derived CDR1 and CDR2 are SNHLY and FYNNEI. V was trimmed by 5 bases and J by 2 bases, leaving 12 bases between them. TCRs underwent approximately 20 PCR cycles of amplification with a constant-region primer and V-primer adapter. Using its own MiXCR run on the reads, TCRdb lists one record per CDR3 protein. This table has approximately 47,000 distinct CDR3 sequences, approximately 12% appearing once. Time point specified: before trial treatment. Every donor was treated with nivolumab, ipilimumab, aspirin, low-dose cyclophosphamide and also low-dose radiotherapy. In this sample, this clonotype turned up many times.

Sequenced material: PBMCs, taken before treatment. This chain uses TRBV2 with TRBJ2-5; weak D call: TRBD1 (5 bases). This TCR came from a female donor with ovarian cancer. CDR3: CASSLGLGQETQYF. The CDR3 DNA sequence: TGTGCCAGCAGTTTGGGGCTAGGTCAAGAGACCCAGTACTTC.